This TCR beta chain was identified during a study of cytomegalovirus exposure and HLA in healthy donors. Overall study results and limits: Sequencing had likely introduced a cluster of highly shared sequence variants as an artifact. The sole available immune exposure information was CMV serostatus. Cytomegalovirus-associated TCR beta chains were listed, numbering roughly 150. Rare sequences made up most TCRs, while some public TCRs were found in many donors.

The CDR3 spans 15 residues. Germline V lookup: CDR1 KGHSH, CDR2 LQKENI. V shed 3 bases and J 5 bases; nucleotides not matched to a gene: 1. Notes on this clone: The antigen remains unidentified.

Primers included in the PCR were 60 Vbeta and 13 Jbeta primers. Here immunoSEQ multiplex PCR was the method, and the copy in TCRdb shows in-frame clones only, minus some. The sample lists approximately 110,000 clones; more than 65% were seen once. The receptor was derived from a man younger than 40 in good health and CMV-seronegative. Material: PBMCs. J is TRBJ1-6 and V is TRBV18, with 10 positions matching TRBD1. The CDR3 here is CASSPGQGNNSPLHF. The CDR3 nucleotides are TGTGCCAGCTCACCGGGACAGGGGAATAATTCACCCCTCCACTTT. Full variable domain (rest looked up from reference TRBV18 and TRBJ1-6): NAGVMQNPRHLVRRRGQEARLRCSPMKGHSHVYWYRQLPEEGLKFMVYLQKENIIDESGMPKERFSAEFPKEGPSILRIQQVVRGDSAAYFCASSPGQGNNSPLHFGNGTRLTVT.